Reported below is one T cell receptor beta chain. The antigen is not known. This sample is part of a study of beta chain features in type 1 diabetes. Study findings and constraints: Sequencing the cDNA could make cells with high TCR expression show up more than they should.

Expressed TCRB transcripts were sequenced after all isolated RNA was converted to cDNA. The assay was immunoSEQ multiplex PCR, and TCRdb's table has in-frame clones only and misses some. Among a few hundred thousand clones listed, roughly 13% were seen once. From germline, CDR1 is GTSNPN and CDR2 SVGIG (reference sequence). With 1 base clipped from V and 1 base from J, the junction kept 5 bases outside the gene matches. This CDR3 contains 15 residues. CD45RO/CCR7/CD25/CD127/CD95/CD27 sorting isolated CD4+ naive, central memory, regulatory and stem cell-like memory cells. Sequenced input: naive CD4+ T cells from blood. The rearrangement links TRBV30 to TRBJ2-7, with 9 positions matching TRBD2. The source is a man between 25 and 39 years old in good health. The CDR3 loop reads CAWSGGRASSYEQYV. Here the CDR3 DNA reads TGTGCCTGGAGTGGCGGGAGGGCCAGTTCCTACGAGCAGTACGTC.